The 22 T cell receptor beta chains in this list originate from one sample, sequenced in a study of blood T cell repertoires in COVID-19. Some clones are missing from TCRdb's copy, which holds only in-frame ones; the method was immunoSEQ multiplex PCR. The data hold 70,000 to 95,000 clones, with about 90% observed a single time. Sequencing was carried out using peripheral blood. The receptor set was obtained from a man in his forties or fifties with COVID-19, enrolled during active disease.

This clone was seen a single time. The rearrangement links TRBV7-3 to TRBJ2-3; maybe TRBD2 (8 bases). The germline gives CDR1 SGHTA, CDR2 FQGTGA. The CDR3 has 15 residues. The V end lost 5 bases, the J end lost 7 bases, and 19 bases lay between the germline ends. CDR3 amino acids: CASSQGGTRSNTQYF. CDR3 DNA sequence: TGTGCCAGCAGCCAGGGGGGGACTAGAAGTAATACGCAGTATTTT.

The chain couples TRBV30 to TRBJ1-4; TRBD1 might be the D (5 bases). This CDR3 contains 15 residues. V shed 0 bases and J shed 4 bases, with 12 bases lying between them. Germline V gene data show CDR1 as GTSNPN and CDR2 as SVGIG (reference sequence). Here the CDR3 DNA reads TGTGCCTGGAGTGTACTTTGGGGGGGTAATGAAAAACTGTTTTTT. Translated: CAWSVLWGGNEKLFF.

This clone has just one count. The chain has TRBV20-1 and TRBJ2-1; TRBD2 aligns across 16 bases. Germline CDR1 and CDR2: DFQATT and SNEGSKA (reference sequence). CDR3 length: 18 residues. V shed 3 bases, J shed 6 bases, and the junction held 11 bases outside the gene matches. The CDR3 region has the DNA TGCAGTGCTAGTAAGGGACTAGCGGGGGGGCCCTCTCGCAATGAGCAGTTCTTC. Its translation is CSASKGLAGGPSRNEQFF.

The chain employs TRBV28 and TRBJ1-1; 9 bases are shared with TRBD1. Germline assignment: CDR1 MDHEN and CDR2 SYDVKM. The trim removed 3 bases at V and 4 bases at J, leaving 9 bases unmatched. The CDR3 loop spans 16 amino acids. CDR3 sequence: CASSLGDRVSSTEAFF. CDR3 DNA sequence: TGTGCCAGCAGTTTGGGGGACAGGGTTTCCAGCACTGAAGCTTTCTTT.

The gene calls are TRBV14 and TRBJ1-2; D is perhaps TRBD1 (6 bases). This CDR3 has 14 residues. Germline V gene lookup returns CDR1 SGHDN and CDR2 FVKESK. The V end was cut by 4 bases, the J end by 3 bases, with 12 bases between. CDR3 amino acids: CASSPNDRYYGYTF. CDR3 coding DNA: TGTGCCAGCAGCCCGAATGACAGGTACTATGGCTACACCTTC.

V is TRBV2 and J is TRBJ1-3, with a weak D call TRBD1 (6 bases). The ends were cut back, 4 bases at V and 0 bases at J, with 10 bases in the middle. The length of the CDR3 is 15 residues. Germline V CDR1 and CDR2: SNHLY, FYNNEI. CDR3 in amino acids: CASSGQEYSGNTIYF. Here the CDR3 DNA reads TGTGCCAGCAGTGGACAGGAATACTCTGGAAACACCATATATTTT.

The chain has TRBV5-1 and TRBJ1-1, with 8 bases aligning to TRBD1. The J segment lost 8 bases and the V segment lost 2 bases, leaving 2 bases of the junction unmatched. There are 12 residues in the CDR3. Per the germline V gene, CDR1 is SGHRS and CDR2 is YFSETQ. The CDR3 DNA sequence: TGCGCCAGCAGCTTTACAGGGGGGGAAGCTTTCTTT. It yields the protein CASSFTGGEAFF. The variable domain in full, with the rest retrieved from reference TRBV5-1 and TRBJ1-1, is KAGVTQTPRYLIKTRGQQVTLSCSPISGHRSVSWYQQTPGQGLQFLFEYFSETQRNKGNFPGRFSGRQFSNSRSEMNVSTLELGDSALYLCASSFTGGEAFFGQGTRLTVV.

The chain employs TRBV19 and TRBJ2-7, with D perhaps matching TRBD1 (6 bases). This CDR3 has 13 residues. Trimming took off 5 bases at V and 4 bases at J, with 12 bases between the two ends. From germline, CDR1 is LNHDA and CDR2 SQIVND (reference sequence). The CDR3 protein is CASSQQGRYEQYF. The CDR3 bases are TGTGCCAGTAGTCAACAGGGCAGGTACGAGCAGTACTTC.

This chain uses TRBV5-1 with TRBJ2-3, with 13 bases lining up with TRBD2. This CDR3 region has 16 residues. From germline, CDR1 is SGHRS and CDR2 YFSETQ. V lost 3 bases to trimming and J lost 2 bases; unmatched junction nucleotides: 3. In DNA, the CDR3 is TGCGCCAGCAGCTCCGGGACTAGCGGGGCCACAGATACGCAGTATTTT. This encodes CASSSGTSGATDTQYF.

This CDR3 is CASSLAGADGTQYF. In DNA form, the CDR3 reads TGTGCCAGCAGCTTAGCAGGGGCCGACGGGACCCAGTACTTC. The chain joins TRBV7-9 to TRBJ2-5, with D possibly matching TRBD1 (5 bases). Trimming pared 0 bases from V and 7 bases from J, leaving 12 bases between. In germline, CDR1 is SEHNR, CDR2 FQNEAQ (reference sequence). The CDR3 consists of 14 residues.

This clone has just a few counts. The V call is TRBV25-1, the J call TRBJ2-7; 10 positions match TRBD1. Germline loops: CDR1 MGHDK, CDR2 SYGVNS. V was pared by 8 bases and J by 5 bases, with 6 bases of the junction left unmatched. The CDR3 is 13 residues long. CDR3 bases: TGTGCCAGCCGGGACAGGGGCTGGCACGAGCAGTACTTC. Translation: CASRDRGWHEQYF.

The genes are TRBV5-4 and TRBJ2-2; TRBD1 might be the D (6 bases). Trimming took 4 bases from V and 6 from J, leaving 16 bases between them. The CDR3 loop spans 15 amino acids. CDR1 is SGHNT, CDR2 YYREEE, per germline (reference sequence). CDR3 loop: CASSLQGRKAGELFF. The CDR3 DNA follows: TGTGCCAGCAGCCTACAGGGTAGAAAGGCCGGGGAGCTGTTTTTT.

This clone has just one count. The V call is TRBV5-1, the J call TRBJ2-3; D is perhaps TRBD2 (6 bases). The germline V gene encodes CDR1 SGHRS and CDR2 YFSETQ. V lost 3 bases and J 9 bases, leaving 11 bases between the germline ends. This CDR3 is built from 12 residues. The CDR3 DNA is TGCGCCAGCAGCTCCGGGGCGGGGACGCAGTATTTT. Translating it yields CASSSGAGTQYF.

The gene calls are TRBV5-5 and TRBJ2-5; TRBD1 agrees at 7 bases. Per germline, CDR1 SGHKS and CDR2 YYEKEE (reference sequence). There are 18 residues in the CDR3. The ends lost 1 base at V and 1 base at J; junction bases unmatched: 13. The CDR3: CASSLWVGDSRSQETQYF. The CDR3 DNA reads as TGTGCCAGCAGCTTGTGGGTGGGGGACAGCCGTTCCCAAGAGACCCAGTACTTC.

The chain employs TRBV27 and TRBJ2-3, with TRBD1 matching 10 bases. From germline, CDR1 is MNHEY and CDR2 SMNVEV (reference sequence). CDR3 size: 11 residues. The V segment lost 4 bases and the J segment 14 bases; nucleotides outside the gene matches: 3. In DNA form, the CDR3 reads TGTGCCAGCAGTTCGACAGGGGGCCGGTATTTT. It encodes CASSSTGGRYF.

The sample holds a few counts of this clone. V and J are TRBV5-4 and TRBJ1-1, with D hard to call. In germline, CDR1 is SGHNT, CDR2 YYREEE (reference sequence). With 2 bases removed from V and 5 bases from J, the gap between germline ends came to 13 bases. The CDR3 extends over 14 amino acids. This CDR3 reads CASSFWEEITEAFF. DNA for the CDR3: TGTGCCAGCAGCTTCTGGGAGGAGATAACTGAAGCTTTCTTT.

The chain recombines TRBV28 with TRBJ1-6; the D gene is possibly TRBD1 (6 bases). CDR1 and CDR2 from the germline V gene are MDHEN and SYDVKM. The germline V and J ends were trimmed by 10 bases and 7 bases, with 14 bases remaining between them. The CDR3 totals 13 residues. The CDR3, as DNA: TGTGCCACCAGGGGCTACAGAAATTCACCCCTCCACTTT. Its protein product is CATRGYRNSPLHF.

This chain uses TRBV19 with TRBJ1-6, with TRBD1 matching 8 bases. V lost 10 bases and J lost 9; bases outside the gene matches: 11. This CDR3 region has 14 residues. Per germline, CDR1 LNHDA and CDR2 SQIVND (reference sequence). The CDR3 reads CATRDRFDSSPLHF. CDR3 in DNA: TGTGCCACCAGGGACAGGTTTGATAGTTCACCCCTCCACTTT.

The rearrangement uses TRBV28 and TRBJ1-3; D might be TRBD1 (6 bases). Looked up from germline, CDR1 is MDHEN and CDR2 is SYDVKM. The CDR3 sequence is 15 residues long. V lost 7 bases, J lost 0 bases, and 13 bases lay in between. CDR3 protein: CASTLQGTSGNTIYF. The CDR3 DNA is TGTGCCAGCACTCTACAGGGCACCTCTGGAAACACCATATATTTT.

The chain is built from TRBV2 and TRBJ1-1, with TRBD1 matching 7 bases. This CDR3 contains 13 residues. Germline loops: CDR1 SNHLY, CDR2 FYNNEI. Trimming took 5 bases from V and 10 from J; bases not matched to a gene: 10. CDR3 residues: CASSIEPGQRAFF. The CDR3 coding sequence is TGTGCCAGCAGTATAGAGCCGGGACAGAGAGCTTTCTTT.

The chain is built from TRBV5-4 and TRBJ2-5; D might be TRBD2 (6 bases). The V gene lost 4 bases and the J gene lost 3 bases, with 7 bases spanning the gap. The CDR3 contains 12 residues. The germline V gene has CDR1 SGHNT and CDR2 YYREEE (reference sequence). The CDR3 DNA sequence: TGTGCCAGCAGCCGCGGGGAAGAGACCCAGTACTTC. It specifies CASSRGEETQYF.

The chain uses TRBV7-2 and TRBJ1-2; unclear D gene. Germline-derived CDR1 and CDR2 are SGHTA and FQGNSA. CDR3 length: 13 residues. V lost 2 bases, J lost 4 bases, and 8 bases lay in between. The CDR3 bases are TGTGCCAGCAGCTTACCCCACACCTATGGCTACACCTTC. Protein sequence: CASSLPHTYGYTF.